A single sample is the source of the 23 T cell receptor beta chains below, sequenced in a study of T cells after yellow fever vaccination. TCRdb redid the calling of the 5' RACE reads with MiXCR, one entry per CDR3 protein. The table records 620,000 or so distinct CDR3 sequences, over 9% of them present only once. Here the sequenced sample was PBMCs, taken on the day of the yellow fever booster vaccination. The origin of the receptors is a man aged 25 to 40 who received the YFV17D yellow fever vaccine.

The chain employs TRBV5-6 and TRBJ2-3; D remains ambiguous. Germline V gene lookup returns CDR1 SGHDT and CDR2 YYEEEE. V was clipped by 4 bases and J by 0 bases, with 18 bases between them. The CDR3 is made up of 17 amino acids. Written as DNA, the CDR3 is TGTGCCAGCAGCCTCCTAGGAGCAGAAGCTAGCACAGATACGCAGTATTTT. This encodes CASSLLGAEASTDTQYF.

The chain links TRBV3-1 to TRBJ1-1; 7 bases fit TRBD1. The CDR3 totals 13 residues. V trimming: 5 bases; J trimming: 8 bases; junction bases outside the gene matches: 8. Germline CDR1 and CDR2: LGHDT and YNNKEL (reference sequence). The CDR3 DNA is TGTGCCAGCAGCGAAGTTCCGGGACAGGAAGCTTTCTTT. This encodes CASSEVPGQEAFF. Using reference TRBV3-1 and TRBJ1-1 for the parts outside the CDR3, the full variable domain is DTAVSQTPKYLVTQMGNDKSIKCEQNLGHDTMYWYKQDSKKFLKIMFSYNNKELIINETVPNRFSPKSPDKAHLNLHINSLELGDSAVYFCASSEVPGQEAFFGQGTRLTVV.

This clonotype has a handful of counts. The chain joins TRBV3-1 to TRBJ2-5, with 11 bases identical to TRBD2. Unmatched junction bases numbered 4, after V lost 0 bases and J lost 4 bases. Germline values: CDR1 LGHDT, CDR2 YNNKEL (reference sequence). The CDR3 consists of 16 residues. In DNA, the CDR3 is TGTGCCAGCAGCCAAGAGAGGACTAGCGGGTTAGAGACCCAGTACTTC. Protein sequence: CASSQERTSGLETQYF.

This clonotype has a handful of counts. This sequence joins TRBV12-5 and TRBJ2-5, with D perhaps matching TRBD1 or TRBD2 (6 bases each). Trimming stripped 5 bases from V and 7 bases from J, with 17 bases between. CDR1 and CDR2 (germline): LGHNT, FRNRAP. The CDR3 spans 14 residues. CDR3 sequence (DNA): TGTGCTAGTGGTCTTACCGGTGGAGGGGGGACCCAGTACTTC. Translation gives CASGLTGGGGTQYF.

J is TRBJ1-4 and V is TRBV18; D is uncertain. This CDR3 comprises 15 residues. V dropped 3 bases and J dropped 2 bases, with 10 bases sitting between them. Germline loops: CDR1 KGHSH, CDR2 LQKENI. The CDR3 protein is CASSPRPETNEKLFF. The CDR3 coding sequence is TGTGCCAGCTCACCTAGACCCGAGACTAATGAAAAACTGTTTTTT.

This rearrangement joins TRBV20-1 to TRBJ2-7; 10 nucleotides align to TRBD2. V gave up 3 bases and J gave up 5 bases; unmatched junction bases: 7. The germline gives CDR1 DFQATT, CDR2 SNEGSKA (reference sequence). This CDR3 comprises 14 residues. The CDR3 DNA is TGCAGTGCTAGGATTAAGGGACTAGCGCACGAGCAGTACTTC. It specifies CSARIKGLAHEQYF.

The chain combines TRBV7-2 with TRBJ2-1; 8 bases fit TRBD2. The CDR3 contains 16 residues. The germline V gene encodes CDR1 SGHTA and CDR2 FQGNSA. V lost 6 bases to trimming and J lost 0 bases; unmatched junction nucleotides: 7. CDR3 sequence reads: CASSPRAGGSYNEQFF. The CDR3 DNA sequence: TGTGCCAGCAGTCCAAGGGCGGGAGGCTCCTACAATGAGCAGTTCTTC.

This rearrangement joins TRBV4-2 to TRBJ2-1, with 12 positions matching TRBD2. V gave up 1 base and J gave up 5 bases; unmatched junction bases: 3. CDR1 and CDR2 from the germline V gene are LGHNA and YNFKEQ. This CDR3 spans 16 amino acids. CDR3: CASSQASSGRDNEQFF. CDR3 nucleotide sequence: TGTGCCAGCAGCCAAGCGTCTAGCGGGAGGGACAATGAGCAGTTCTTC.

The chain's CDR3 is CASSPYSGNRRDTQYF. The CDR3 DNA reads as TGTGCCAGCAGCCCATATAGCGGAAACAGGCGAGATACGCAGTATTTT. The chain couples TRBV25-1 to TRBJ2-3; D is possibly TRBD2 (6 bases). CDR3 length equals 16 residues. Germline assignment: CDR1 MGHDK and CDR2 SYGVNS. V was cut by 6 bases and J by 5 bases, with 21 bases left in between.

This clonotype was counted a few times. The chain links TRBV5-4 to TRBJ1-2; 11 nucleotides agree with TRBD1. V lost 0 bases and J lost 3; bases outside the gene matches: 4. Germline lookup yields CDR1 SGHNT and CDR2 YYREEE (reference sequence). This CDR3 region has 16 residues. Here the CDR3 DNA reads TGTGCCAGCAGCTTGGCACCGGGACAGGGGGACTATGGCTACACCTTC. Translated: CASSLAPGQGDYGYTF.

The V and J genes are TRBV12-3 or TRBV12-4 and TRBJ2-7, with TRBD2 matching 8 bases. The CDR3 is 15 amino acids. V lost 6 bases and J lost 5; bases outside the gene matches: 12. In nucleotides, the CDR3 is TGTGCCAGCAGCCGGGGACTAGGGGGAAGGAACGAGCAGTACTTC. It is translated as CASSRGLGGRNEQYF.

In its sample, this clonotype was seen a few times. This sequence joins TRBV5-1 and TRBJ2-1; TRBD2 matches 9 bases. Trimming took 4 bases from V and 4 from J; bases not matched to a gene: 6. Germline assignment: CDR1 SGHRS and CDR2 YFSETQ. The CDR3 covers 15 residues. The CDR3 sequence is CASSVVAGDYNEQFF. The CDR3 nucleotides are TGCGCCAGCAGCGTAGTAGCGGGGGATTACAATGAGCAGTTCTTC.

This clonotype was picked up a small number of times. The gene calls are TRBV5-5 and TRBJ1-2; D is unclear. This CDR3 contains 14 residues. Trimming took off 2 bases at V and 6 bases at J, with 14 bases between the two ends. Germline V gene data show CDR1 as SGHKS and CDR2 as YYEKEE (reference sequence). The CDR3 DNA reads TGTGCCAGCAGCTTCCAGACCCACGACGATGGCTACACCTTC. Translation: CASSFQTHDDGYTF.

This clonotype appeared a few times. The chain is built from TRBV20-1 and TRBJ1-4; no firm D call. This CDR3 comprises 13 residues. The V end was cut by 3 bases, the J end by 8 bases, with 13 bases between. The germline V gene encodes CDR1 DFQATT and CDR2 SNEGSKA (reference sequence). CDR3 in DNA: TGCAGTGCTAGGGGAGTACTTGAGGAAAAACTGTTTTTT. Translated, it gives CSARGVLEEKLFF.

This clonotype was found many times. The chain recombines TRBV10-3 with TRBJ2-7, with D maybe TRBD2 (6 bases). V was shortened by 7 bases and J by 6 bases, with 13 bases between the two germline ends. This CDR3 region has 12 residues. Germline values: CDR1 ENHRY, CDR2 SYGVKD. In DNA, the CDR3 is TGTGCCATCAAAGGTGAGGAGGGCGAGCAGTACTTC. The encoded protein is CAIKGEEGEQYF.

This clonotype has only a few counts. This chain's CDR3 is CASPAASRGPHSKVEGTEAFF. As DNA, the CDR3 is TGTGCCAGCCCCGCGGCTAGCAGGGGTCCTCACAGCAAGGTTGAAGGCACTGAAGCTTTCTTT. The V call is TRBV21-1, the J call TRBJ1-1. TRBV21-1 represents a pseudogene. The length of the CDR3 is 21 residues.

The CDR3 region is CSARDVGLAGGYEQYF. The DNA for the CDR3 is TGCAGTGCTAGAGACGTAGGACTAGCGGGAGGATACGAGCAGTACTTC. The chain has TRBV20-1 and TRBJ2-7; 14 bases line up with TRBD2. This CDR3 has 16 residues. Unmatched junction bases numbered 5, after V lost 0 bases and J lost 4 bases. Germline V lookup: CDR1 DFQATT, CDR2 SNEGSKA (reference sequence).

The V gene is TRBV5-5, the J gene TRBJ2-4; 9 positions match TRBD1. The CDR3 is 15 amino acids. V shed 3 bases, J shed 6 bases, and the junction held 7 bases outside the gene matches. Germline lookup yields CDR1 SGHKS and CDR2 YYEKEE (reference sequence). This CDR3 reads CASSWADRGPNIQYF. The DNA for the CDR3 is TGTGCCAGCAGCTGGGCGGACAGGGGACCAAACATTCAGTACTTC.

This clonotype was seen more than once but under ten times. The chain's CDR3 is CASSVGPYTSGSSYEQYF. The CDR3 DNA follows: TGTGCCAGCAGCGTAGGGCCCTATACTAGCGGGAGTTCCTACGAGCAGTACTTC. The genes are TRBV9 and TRBJ2-7, with 11 bases fitting TRBD2. The CDR3 loop spans 18 amino acids. V shed 0 bases, J shed 1 base, and the junction held 9 bases outside the gene matches. CDR1 and CDR2 (germline): SGDLS, YYNGEE.

The chain combines TRBV5-5 with TRBJ2-2; TRBD2 is a possible D gene (7 bases). Trimming cost V 3 bases and J 7 bases, with 19 bases left between them. Germline CDR1 reads SGHKS; CDR2 reads YYEKEE (reference sequence). CDR3 size: 16 residues. CDR3 in amino acids: CASSYRGGGDVGELFF. The CDR3 nucleotides are TGTGCCAGCAGCTACCGAGGGGGAGGGGACGTCGGGGAGCTGTTTTTT.

The rearrangement links TRBV20-1 to TRBJ2-5; D is possibly TRBD2 (6 bases). CDR1 and CDR2 from the germline V gene are DFQATT and SNEGSKA (reference sequence). Trimming stripped 1 base from V and 2 bases from J, with 17 bases between. The CDR3 extends over 16 amino acids. The CDR3 DNA reads TGCAGTGCTAGAGGTGTGTTAGCGGACCCGCAAGAGACCCAGTACTTC. This codes for CSARGVLADPQETQYF.

This clonotype was detected a few times. This CDR3 reads CATSRDWAGGLQETQYF. CDR3 DNA sequence: TGTGCCACCAGCAGAGATTGGGCGGGAGGCCTCCAAGAGACCCAGTACTTC. The chain joins TRBV15 to TRBJ2-5; 8 bases map to TRBD2. Germline V gene data show CDR1 as LNHNV and CDR2 as YYDKDF (reference sequence). J gave up 1 base and V 0 bases, and 7 bases lay outside the gene matches. This CDR3 spans 17 amino acids.

This clonotype turned up a few times. The chain uses TRBV7-8 and TRBJ2-1; D call uncertain. CDR3 length equals 15 residues. Trimming took off 5 bases at V and 1 base at J, with 12 bases between the two ends. Looked up from germline, CDR1 is SGHVS and CDR2 is FQNEAQ. CDR3 in DNA: TGTGCCAGCAGCGCCGACATATTATCCTACAATGAGCAGTTCTTC. It yields the protein CASSADILSYNEQFF. The full variable domain, in which reference TRBV7-8 and TRBJ2-1 provide the parts outside the CDR3, is GAGVSQSPRYKVAKRGQDVALRCDPISGHVSLFWYQQALGQGPEFLTYFQNEAQLDKSGLPSDRFFAERPEGSVSTLKIQRTQQEDSAVYLCASSADILSYNEQFFGPGTRLTVL.